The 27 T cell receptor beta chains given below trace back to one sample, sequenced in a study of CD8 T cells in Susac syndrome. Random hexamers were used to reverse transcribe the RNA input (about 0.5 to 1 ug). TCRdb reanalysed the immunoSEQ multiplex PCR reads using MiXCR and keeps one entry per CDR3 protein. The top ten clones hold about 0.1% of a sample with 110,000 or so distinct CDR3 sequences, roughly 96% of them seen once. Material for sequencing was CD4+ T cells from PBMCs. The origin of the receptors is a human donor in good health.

The CDR3 region is CASSQPTSGSRNEQFF. CDR3 nucleotides: TGCGCCAGCAGCCAACCGACTAGCGGGAGTAGGAATGAGCAGTTCTTC. The chain combines TRBV4-1 with TRBJ2-1; the match to TRBD2 covers 12 bases. The CDR3 contains 16 residues. Trimming cost V 2 bases and J 7 bases; bases outside gene matches: 6. Per germline, CDR1 MGHRA and CDR2 YSYEKL.

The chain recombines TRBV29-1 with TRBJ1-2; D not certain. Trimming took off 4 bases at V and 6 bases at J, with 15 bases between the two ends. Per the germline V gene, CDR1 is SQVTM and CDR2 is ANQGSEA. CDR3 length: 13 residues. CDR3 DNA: TGCAGCGTTGTATCCCCTGGGGAGAATGGCTACACCTTC. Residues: CSVVSPGENGYTF.

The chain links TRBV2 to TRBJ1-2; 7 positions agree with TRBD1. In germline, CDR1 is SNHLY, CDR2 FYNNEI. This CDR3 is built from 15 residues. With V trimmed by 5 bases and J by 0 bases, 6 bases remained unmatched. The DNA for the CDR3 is TGTGCCAGCAGTTACCGACAGGGTACTAACTATGGCTACACCTTC. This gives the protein CASSYRQGTNYGYTF.

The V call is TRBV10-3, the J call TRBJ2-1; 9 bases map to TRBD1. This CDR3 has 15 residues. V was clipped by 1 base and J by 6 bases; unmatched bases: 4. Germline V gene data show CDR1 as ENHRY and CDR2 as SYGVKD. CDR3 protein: CAISEYSTGGNEQFF. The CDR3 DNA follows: TGTGCCATCAGTGAGTATTCGACAGGGGGCAATGAGCAGTTCTTC.

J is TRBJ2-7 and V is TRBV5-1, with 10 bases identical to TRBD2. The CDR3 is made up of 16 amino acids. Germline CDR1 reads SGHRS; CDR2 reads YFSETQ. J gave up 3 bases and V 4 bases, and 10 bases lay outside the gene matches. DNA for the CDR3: TGCGCCAGCAGCCCCGCCTTAGCGGGAGGCCTCTACGAGCAGTACTTC. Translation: CASSPALAGGLYEQYF.

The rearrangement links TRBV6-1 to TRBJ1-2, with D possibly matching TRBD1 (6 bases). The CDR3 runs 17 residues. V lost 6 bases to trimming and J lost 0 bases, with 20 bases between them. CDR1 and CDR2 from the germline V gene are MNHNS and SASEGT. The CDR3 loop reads CASSQPGHPLANYGYTF. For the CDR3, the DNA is TGTGCCAGCAGCCAGCCGGGACACCCGTTAGCTAACTATGGCTACACCTTC.

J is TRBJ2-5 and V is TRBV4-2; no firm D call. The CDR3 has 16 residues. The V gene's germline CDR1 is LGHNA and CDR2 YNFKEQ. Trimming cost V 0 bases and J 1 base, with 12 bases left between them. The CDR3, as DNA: TGTGCCAGCAGCCAAGATCCAGGTACTGGCCAAGAGACCCAGTACTTC. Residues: CASSQDPGTGQETQYF.

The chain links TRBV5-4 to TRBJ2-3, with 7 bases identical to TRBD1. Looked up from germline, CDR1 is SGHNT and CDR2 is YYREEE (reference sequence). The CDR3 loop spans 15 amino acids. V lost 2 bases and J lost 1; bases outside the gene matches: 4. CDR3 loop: CASSLWDRRTDTQYF. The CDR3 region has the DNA TGTGCCAGCAGCTTATGGGACAGACGCACAGATACGCAGTATTTT.

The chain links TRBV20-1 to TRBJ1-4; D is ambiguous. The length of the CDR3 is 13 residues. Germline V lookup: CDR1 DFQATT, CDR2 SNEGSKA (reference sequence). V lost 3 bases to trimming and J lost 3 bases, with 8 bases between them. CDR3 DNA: TGCAGTGCTAGCTTAGACCCTAATGAAAAACTGTTTTTT. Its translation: CSASLDPNEKLFF.

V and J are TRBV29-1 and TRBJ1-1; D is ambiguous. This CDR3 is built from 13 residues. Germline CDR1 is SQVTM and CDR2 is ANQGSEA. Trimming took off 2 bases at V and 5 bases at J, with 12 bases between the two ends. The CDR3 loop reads CSVEQQVGTEAFF. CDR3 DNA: TGCAGCGTTGAACAGCAGGTTGGAACTGAAGCTTTCTTT.

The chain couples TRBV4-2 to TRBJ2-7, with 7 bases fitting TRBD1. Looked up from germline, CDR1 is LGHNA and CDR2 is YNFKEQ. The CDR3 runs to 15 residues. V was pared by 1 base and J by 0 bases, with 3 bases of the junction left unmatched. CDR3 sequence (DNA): TGTGCCAGCAGCCAAGGACAGGGTGGCTCCTACGAGCAGTACTTC. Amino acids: CASSQGQGGSYEQYF.

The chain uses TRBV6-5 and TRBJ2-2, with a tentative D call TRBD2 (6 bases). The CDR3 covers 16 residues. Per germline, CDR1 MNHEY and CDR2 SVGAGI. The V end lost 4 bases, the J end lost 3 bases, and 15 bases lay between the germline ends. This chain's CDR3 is CASSSLGGAYTGELFF. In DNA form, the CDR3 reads TGTGCCAGCAGTTCCCTCGGCGGGGCGTACACCGGGGAGCTGTTTTTT.

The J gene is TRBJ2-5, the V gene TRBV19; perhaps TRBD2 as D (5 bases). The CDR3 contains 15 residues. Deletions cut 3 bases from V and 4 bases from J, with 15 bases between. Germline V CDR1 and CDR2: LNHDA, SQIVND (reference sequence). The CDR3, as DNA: TGTGCCAGTAGTATTATAGCGAATTTTGGAGAGACCCAGTACTTC. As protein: CASSIIANFGETQYF. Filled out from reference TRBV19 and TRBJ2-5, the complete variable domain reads DGGITQSPKYLFRKEGQNVTLSCEQNLNHDAMYWYRQDPGQGLRLIYYSQIVNDFQKGDIAEGYSVSREKKESFPLTVTSAQKNPTAFYLCASSIIANFGETQYFGPGTRLLVL.

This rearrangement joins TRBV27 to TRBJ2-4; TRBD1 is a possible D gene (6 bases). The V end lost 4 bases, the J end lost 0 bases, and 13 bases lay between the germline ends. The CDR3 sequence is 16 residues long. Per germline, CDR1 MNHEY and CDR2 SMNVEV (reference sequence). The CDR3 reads CASSSPGEIAKNIQYF. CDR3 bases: TGTGCCAGCAGTTCCCCAGGGGAAATAGCCAAAAACATTCAGTACTTC.

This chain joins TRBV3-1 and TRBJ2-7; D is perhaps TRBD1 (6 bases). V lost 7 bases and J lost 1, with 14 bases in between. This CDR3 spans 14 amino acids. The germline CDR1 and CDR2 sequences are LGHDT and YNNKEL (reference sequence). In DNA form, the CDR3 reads TGTGCCAGCACCCAGACAGGTGGGTCCTACGAGCAGTACTTC. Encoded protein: CASTQTGGSYEQYF.

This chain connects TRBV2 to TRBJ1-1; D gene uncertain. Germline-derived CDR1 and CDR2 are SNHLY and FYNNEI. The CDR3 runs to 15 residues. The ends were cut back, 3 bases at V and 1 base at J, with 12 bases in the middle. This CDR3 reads CASSDRTWGNTEAFF. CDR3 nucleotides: TGTGCCAGCAGTGATCGGACGTGGGGGAACACTGAAGCTTTCTTT. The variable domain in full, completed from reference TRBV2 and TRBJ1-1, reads EPEVTQTPSHQVTQMGQEVILRCVPISNHLYFYWYRQILGQKVEFLVSFYNNEISEKSEIFDDQFSVERPDGSNFTLKIRSTKLEDSAMYFCASSDRTWGNTEAFFGQGTRLTVV.

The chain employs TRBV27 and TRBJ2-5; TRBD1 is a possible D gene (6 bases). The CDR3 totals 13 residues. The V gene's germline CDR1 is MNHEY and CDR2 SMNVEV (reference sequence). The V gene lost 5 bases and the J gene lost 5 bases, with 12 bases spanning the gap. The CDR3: CASSLTRGETQYF. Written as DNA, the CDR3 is TGTGCCAGCAGTCTAACCAGGGGCGAGACCCAGTACTTC.

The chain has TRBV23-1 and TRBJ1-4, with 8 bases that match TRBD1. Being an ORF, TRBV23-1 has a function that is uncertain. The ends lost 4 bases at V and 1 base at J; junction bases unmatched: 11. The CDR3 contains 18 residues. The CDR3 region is CASSRLKTGEETNEKLFF. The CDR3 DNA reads TGCGCCAGCAGTCGCCTAAAGACAGGGGAGGAAACTAATGAAAAACTGTTTTTT.

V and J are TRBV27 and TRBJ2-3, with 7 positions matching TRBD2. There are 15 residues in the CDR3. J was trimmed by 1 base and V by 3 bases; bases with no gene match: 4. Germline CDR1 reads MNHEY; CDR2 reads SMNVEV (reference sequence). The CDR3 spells CASSFGGGGTDTQYF. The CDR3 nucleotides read TGTGCCAGCAGTTTTGGGGGAGGGGGCACAGATACGCAGTATTTT.

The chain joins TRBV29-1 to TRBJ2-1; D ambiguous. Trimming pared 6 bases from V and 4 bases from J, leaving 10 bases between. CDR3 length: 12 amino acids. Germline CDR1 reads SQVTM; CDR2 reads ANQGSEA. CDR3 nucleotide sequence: TGCAGCGTGAACCTGGGGTACAATGAGCAGTTCTTC. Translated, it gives CSVNLGYNEQFF.

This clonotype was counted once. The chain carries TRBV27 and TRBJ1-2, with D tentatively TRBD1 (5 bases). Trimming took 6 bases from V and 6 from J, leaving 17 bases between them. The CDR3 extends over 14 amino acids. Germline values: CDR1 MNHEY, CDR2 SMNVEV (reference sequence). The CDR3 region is CASSQGAVTDGYTF. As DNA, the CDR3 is TGTGCCAGCAGCCAAGGGGCTGTGACAGATGGCTACACCTTC.

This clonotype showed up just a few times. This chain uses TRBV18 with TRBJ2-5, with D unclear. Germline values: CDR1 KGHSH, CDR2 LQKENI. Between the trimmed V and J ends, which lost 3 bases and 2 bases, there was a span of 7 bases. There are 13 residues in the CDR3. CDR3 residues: CASSPTVQETQYF. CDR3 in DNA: TGTGCCAGCTCACCTACCGTTCAAGAGACCCAGTACTTC. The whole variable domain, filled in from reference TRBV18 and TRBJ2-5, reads NAGVMQNPRHLVRRRGQEARLRCSPMKGHSHVYWYRQLPEEGLKFMVYLQKENIIDESGMPKERFSAEFPKEGPSILRIQQVVRGDSAAYFCASSPTVQETQYFGPGTRLLVL.

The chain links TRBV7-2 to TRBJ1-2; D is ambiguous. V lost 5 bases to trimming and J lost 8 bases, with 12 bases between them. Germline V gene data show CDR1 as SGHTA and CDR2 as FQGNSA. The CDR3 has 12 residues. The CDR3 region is CASSVDLRGYTF. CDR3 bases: TGTGCCAGCAGCGTCGACTTGAGAGGCTACACCTTC.

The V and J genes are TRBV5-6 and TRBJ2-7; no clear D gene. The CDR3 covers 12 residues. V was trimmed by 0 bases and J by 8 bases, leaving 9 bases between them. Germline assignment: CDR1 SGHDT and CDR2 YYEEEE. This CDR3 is CASSLDPGKQYF. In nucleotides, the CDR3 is TGTGCCAGCAGCTTGGATCCGGGCAAGCAGTACTTC.

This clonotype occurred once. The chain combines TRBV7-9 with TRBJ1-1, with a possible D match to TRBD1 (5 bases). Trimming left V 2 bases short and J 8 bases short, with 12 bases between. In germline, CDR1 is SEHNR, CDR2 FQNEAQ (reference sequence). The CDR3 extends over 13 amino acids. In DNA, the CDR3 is TGTGCCAGCAGCTTAAGAGGGGAGGTCGAAGCTTTCTTT. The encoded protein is CASSLRGEVEAFF.

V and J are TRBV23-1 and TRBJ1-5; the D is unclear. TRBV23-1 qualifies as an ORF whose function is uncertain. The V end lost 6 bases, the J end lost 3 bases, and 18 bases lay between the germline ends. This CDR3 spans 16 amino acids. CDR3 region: CASSPKFRVFNQPQHF. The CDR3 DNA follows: TGCGCCAGCAGCCCTAAATTTAGGGTTTTCAATCAGCCCCAGCATTTT.

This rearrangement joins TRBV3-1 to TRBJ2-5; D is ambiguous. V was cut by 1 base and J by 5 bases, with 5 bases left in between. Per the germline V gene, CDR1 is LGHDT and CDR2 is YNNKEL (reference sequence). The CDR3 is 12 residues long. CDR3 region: CASSQVSETQYF. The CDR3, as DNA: TGTGCCAGCAGCCAAGTCTCGGAGACCCAGTACTTC.